These T cell receptor beta chains were read from a single sample in a study of cytomegalovirus exposure and HLA in healthy donors. Profiled with immunoSEQ multiplex PCR; TCRdb holds only in-frame clones, not every one. The table lists over 150,000 clones, 87% of them singletons. The material sequenced was PBMCs. The receptors were gathered from a woman aged 25 to 39 in good health and CMV-seronegative. CDR3s leave out the opening cysteine and the closing phenylalanine or tryptophan.

v_call cdr3_aa
TRBV7-6 ASSLGAVGGRTGELF
TRBV7-2 ASSFLPGQGAGGYT
TRBV6-5 ASSHGGVGMNEQF
TRBV10-2 ASSEPVTEAF
TRBV6-5 ASSSTETGNTIY
TRBV19 ASRTGLSGANVLT
TRBV6-1 ASSGRRSGVTEVAEAF
TRBV7-9 ASSLGGGAGELF
TRBV2 ASARSSGGETQY
TRBV7-6 ASSLEQGQHGYT
TRBV28 ATKVPPGLPLGYGYT
TRBV27 ASSPRSTSGRVYEQF
TRBV2 ANSPSGPQETQY
TRBV29-1 SVIPGTDTQY
TRBV7-9 ASSFIGSGGRPNNEQF
TRBV19 ASSPRTISGANVLT
TRBV14 ASSPYGQGTTEAF
TRBV29-1 SVQKGANRVGVTEAF
TRBV15 ATSSTGDSPLH
TRBV27 ASSPGLAYEQY
TRBV4-2 ASSQDWKDIYEQY
TRBV6-5 ASSKGQGSNNEQF
TRBV7-2 ASSNRGRAYSYNEQF
TRBV30 AWDPGTGRGEQY
TRBV5-6 ASSLVAGREF
TRBV2 ASGPTGRATEAF
TRBV5-4 ASSLESGTGANVLT
TRBV7-9 ASMGGTGTQY
TRBV5-6 ASSQYGQSYEQY
TRBV11-2 ASSWGVSGNQETQY
TRBV6-1 ASSEWGLAGDYEQY
TRBV10-3 AIGTQETGANVLT
TRBV30 AWTIYRVTEAF
TRBV27 ASSSGSGNTQY
TRBV4-3 ASSQEAGGVGELF
TRBV29-1 SATGGTSNQPQH
TRBV28 ASSLWVLAGEKGYEQY
TRBV29-1 SVEGRDYGYT
TRBV4-1 ASSQDNPVKLF